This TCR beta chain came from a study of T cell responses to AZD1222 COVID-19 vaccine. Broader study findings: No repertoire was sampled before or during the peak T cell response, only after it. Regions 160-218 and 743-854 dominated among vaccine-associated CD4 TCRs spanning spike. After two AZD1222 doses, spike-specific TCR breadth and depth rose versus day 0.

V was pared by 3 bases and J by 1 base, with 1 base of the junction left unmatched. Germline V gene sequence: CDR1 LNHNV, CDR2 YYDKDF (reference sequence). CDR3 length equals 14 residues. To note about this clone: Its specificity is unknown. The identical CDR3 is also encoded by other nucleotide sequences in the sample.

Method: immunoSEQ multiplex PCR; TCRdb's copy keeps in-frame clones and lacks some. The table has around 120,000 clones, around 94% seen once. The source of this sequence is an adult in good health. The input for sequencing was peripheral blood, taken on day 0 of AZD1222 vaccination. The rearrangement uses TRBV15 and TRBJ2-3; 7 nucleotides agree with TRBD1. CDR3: CATSRGTGTDTQYF. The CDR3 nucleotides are TGTGCCACCAGCAGGGGGACAGGCACAGATACGCAGTATTTT.